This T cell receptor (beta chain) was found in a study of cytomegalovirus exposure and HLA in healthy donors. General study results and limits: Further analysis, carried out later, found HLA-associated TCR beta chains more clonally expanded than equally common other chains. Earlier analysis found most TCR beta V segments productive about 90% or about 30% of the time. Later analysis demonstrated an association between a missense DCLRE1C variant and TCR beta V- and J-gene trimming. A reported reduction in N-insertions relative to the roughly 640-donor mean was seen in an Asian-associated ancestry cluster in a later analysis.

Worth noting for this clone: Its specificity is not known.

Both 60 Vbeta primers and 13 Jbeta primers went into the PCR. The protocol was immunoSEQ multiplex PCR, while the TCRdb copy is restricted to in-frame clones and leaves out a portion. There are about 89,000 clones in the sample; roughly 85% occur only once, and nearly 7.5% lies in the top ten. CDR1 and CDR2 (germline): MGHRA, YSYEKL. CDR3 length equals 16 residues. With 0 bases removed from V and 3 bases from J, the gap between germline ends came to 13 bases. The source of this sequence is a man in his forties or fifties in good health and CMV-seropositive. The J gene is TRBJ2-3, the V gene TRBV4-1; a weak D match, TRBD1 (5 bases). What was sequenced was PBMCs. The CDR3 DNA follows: TGCGCCAGCAGCCAAGAAGGCCGACAGAGAACAGATACGCAGTATTTT. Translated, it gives CASSQEGRQRTDTQYF.